This T cell receptor (beta chain) was sequenced during a study of T cells in Graves' hyperthyroidism and ophthalmopathy. Study results and caveats: Ophthalmopathy cases were set apart from stable hyperthyroidism by a 13 V-J model.

This clonotype was seen once. Its antigen is as yet unknown. Each diagnosis was grounded in clinical symptoms, serum thyroxine and TRAb, thyroid ultrasound, and orbital computed tomography. Amplified TCR beta CDR3 regions derived from RNA transcripts. HTBI primers were used for first-round RT-PCR of the TCR CDR3. Using its own MiXCR run on the multiplex PCR reads, TCRdb lists one record per CDR3 protein. The sample gives around 270,000 distinct CDR3 sequences, approximately 18% of which show up once; less than 40% is in the top ten. This CDR3 has 14 residues. Germline V gene data show CDR1 as LNHDA and CDR2 as SQIVND (reference sequence). V dropped 4 bases and J dropped 4 bases, with 11 bases sitting between them.

V gene TRBV19 combines with J gene TRBJ1-5; D is unresolved. The clonotype was recovered from a man aged 45-60 years with Graves' ophthalmopathy. Sequences were obtained from blood. The CDR3 loop reads CASSTRGLNQPQHF. Written as DNA, the CDR3 is TGTGCCAGTAGTACCCGAGGGCTAAATCAGCCCCAGCATTTT.